One and the same sample provided the 3 T cell receptor beta chains below, sequenced in a study of technical replicates of blood from a few donors (dated by TCRdb to 2015 to 2018). The library was prepared using the immunoSEQ multiplex PCR assay. What TCRdb holds here is the immuneACCESS table cut down to in-frame rearrangements. Part of the clones is not present; checked against another copy, under half of the missing clones reflect an unresolved V gene, and the others are unexplained. In this sample the table shows about 80,000 clones, roughly 94% of which occur a single time. Around 0.41% of the sample comes from the top ten. The sample was T cells isolated from PBMCs. The source of these receptors is a human donor in good health.

This chain connects TRBV4-3 to TRBJ2-3, with D perhaps matching TRBD1 (6 bases). The V end lost 0 bases, the J end lost 2 bases, and 12 bases lay between the germline ends. CDR1 and CDR2 from the germline V gene are LGHNA and YSLEER. CDR3 size: 16 residues. CDR3 bases: TGCGCCAGCAGCCAAGATTGGCAGGGGCCCACAGATACGCAGTATTTT. Amino acid sequence: CASSQDWQGPTDTQYF.

This sequence joins TRBV5-1 and TRBJ2-2; D may be TRBD1 (6 bases). Germline assignment: CDR1 SGHRS and CDR2 YFSETQ. Between the trimmed V and J ends, which lost 3 bases and 2 bases, there was a span of 11 bases. This CDR3 is built from 15 residues. CDR3 region: CASSSRDINTGELFF. DNA for the CDR3: TGCGCCAGCAGCTCCCGGGACATAAACACCGGGGAGCTGTTTTTT.

The chain recombines TRBV19 with TRBJ2-1, with 8 bases lining up with TRBD2. From germline, CDR1 is LNHDA and CDR2 SQIVND (reference sequence). Germline trimming cut 3 bases from V and 3 bases from J; bases unmatched to any gene: 7. The CDR3 consists of 16 residues. As DNA, the CDR3 is TGTGCCAGTAGTATCTTCACTAGCGGAGGCTACAATGAGCAGTTCTTC. Translating gives CASSIFTSGGYNEQFF. Full variable domain (rest looked up from reference TRBV19 and TRBJ2-1): DGGITQSPKYLFRKEGQNVTLSCEQNLNHDAMYWYRQDPGQGLRLIYYSQIVNDFQKGDIAEGYSVSREKKESFPLTVTSAQKNPTAFYLCASSIFTSGGYNEQFFGPGTRLTVL.